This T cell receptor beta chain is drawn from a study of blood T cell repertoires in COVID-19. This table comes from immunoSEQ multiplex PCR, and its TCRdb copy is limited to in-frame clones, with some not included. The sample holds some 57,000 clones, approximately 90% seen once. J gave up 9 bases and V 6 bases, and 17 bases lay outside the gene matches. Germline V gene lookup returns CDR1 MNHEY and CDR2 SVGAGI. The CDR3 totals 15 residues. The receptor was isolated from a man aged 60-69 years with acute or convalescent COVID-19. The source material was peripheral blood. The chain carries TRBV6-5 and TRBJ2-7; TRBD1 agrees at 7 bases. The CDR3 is CASSQGETGLRWQYF. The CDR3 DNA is TGTGCCAGCAGCCAGGGGGAGACAGGGCTACGATGGCAGTACTTC.